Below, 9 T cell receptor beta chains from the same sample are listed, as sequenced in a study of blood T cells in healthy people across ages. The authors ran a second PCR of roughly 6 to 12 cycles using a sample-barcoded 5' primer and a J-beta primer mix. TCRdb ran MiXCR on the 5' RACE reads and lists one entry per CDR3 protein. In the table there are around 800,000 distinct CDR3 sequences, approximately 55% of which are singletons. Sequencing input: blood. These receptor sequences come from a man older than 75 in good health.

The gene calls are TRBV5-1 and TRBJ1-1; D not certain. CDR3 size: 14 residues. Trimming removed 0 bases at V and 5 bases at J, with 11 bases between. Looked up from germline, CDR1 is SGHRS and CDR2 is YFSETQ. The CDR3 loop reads CASSLALPGTEAFF. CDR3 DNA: TGCGCCAGCAGCTTGGCCCTCCCCGGGACTGAAGCTTTCTTT.

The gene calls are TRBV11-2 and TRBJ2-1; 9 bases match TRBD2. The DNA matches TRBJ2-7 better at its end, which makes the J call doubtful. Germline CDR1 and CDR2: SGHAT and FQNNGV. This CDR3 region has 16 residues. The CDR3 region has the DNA TGTGCCAGCAGCTTAGGCGGCGGGAGGGCCTACAATGAGCAGTACTTC. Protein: CASSLGGGRAYNEQYF.

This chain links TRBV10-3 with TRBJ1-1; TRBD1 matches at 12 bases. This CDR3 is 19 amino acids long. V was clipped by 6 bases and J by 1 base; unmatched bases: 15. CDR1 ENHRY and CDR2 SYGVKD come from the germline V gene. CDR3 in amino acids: CAISGILGGQGAGNTEAFF. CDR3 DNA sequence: TGTGCCATCAGCGGCATACTCGGGGGACAGGGGGCCGGGAACACTGAAGCTTTCTTT.

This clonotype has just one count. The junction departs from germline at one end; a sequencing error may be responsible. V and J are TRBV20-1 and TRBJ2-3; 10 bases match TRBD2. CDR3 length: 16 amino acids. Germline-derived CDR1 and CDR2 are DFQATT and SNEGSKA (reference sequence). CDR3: CSARVSSGSRADTQYF. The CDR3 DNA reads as TGCAGTGCTAGAGTTTCTAGCGGGAGCAGGGCAGATACACAGTATTTT.

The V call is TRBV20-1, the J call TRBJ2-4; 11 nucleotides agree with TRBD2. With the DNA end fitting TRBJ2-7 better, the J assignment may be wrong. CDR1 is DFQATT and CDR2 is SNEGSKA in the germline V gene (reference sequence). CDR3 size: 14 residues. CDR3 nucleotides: TGCAGTGCTAGGCTAGCGGGAGGCCGTAGCGAGCAGTACTTC. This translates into CSARLAGGRSEQYF.

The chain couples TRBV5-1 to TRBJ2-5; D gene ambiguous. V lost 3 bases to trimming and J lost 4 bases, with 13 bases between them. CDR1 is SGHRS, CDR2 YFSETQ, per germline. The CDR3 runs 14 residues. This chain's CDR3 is CASSSPIFTETQYF. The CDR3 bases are TGCGCCAGCAGCTCCCCCATTTTTACAGAGACCCAGTACTTC. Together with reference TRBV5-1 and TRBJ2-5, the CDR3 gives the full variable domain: KAGVTQTPRYLIKTRGQQVTLSCSPISGHRSVSWYQQTPGQGLQFLFEYFSETQRNKGNFPGRFSGRQFSNSRSEMNVSTLELGDSALYLCASSSPIFTETQYFGPGTRLLVL.

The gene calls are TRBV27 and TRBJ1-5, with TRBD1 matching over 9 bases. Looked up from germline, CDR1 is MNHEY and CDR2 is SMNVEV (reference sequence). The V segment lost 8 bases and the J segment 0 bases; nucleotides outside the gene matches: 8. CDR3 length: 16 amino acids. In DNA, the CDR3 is TGTGCCAGCGCTAAACAGGGGGCCGGTAGCAATCAGCCCCAGCATTTT. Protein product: CASAKQGAGSNQPQHF.

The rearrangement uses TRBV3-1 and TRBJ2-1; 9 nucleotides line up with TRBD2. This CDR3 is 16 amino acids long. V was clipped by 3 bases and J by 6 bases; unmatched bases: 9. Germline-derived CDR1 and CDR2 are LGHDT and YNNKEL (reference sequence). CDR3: CASSHLVSGSGNEQFF. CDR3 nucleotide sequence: TGTGCCAGCAGCCATTTGGTTAGCGGGAGTGGCAATGAGCAGTTCTTC.

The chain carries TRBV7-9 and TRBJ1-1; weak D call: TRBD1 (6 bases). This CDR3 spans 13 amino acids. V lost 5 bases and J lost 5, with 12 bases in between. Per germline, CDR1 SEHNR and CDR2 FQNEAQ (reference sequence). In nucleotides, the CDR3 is TGTGCCAGCAGCCCAGAGGGGGGGACTGAAGCTTTCTTT. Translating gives CASSPEGGTEAFF.